The 14 T cell receptor beta chains below were found in one sample sequenced in a study of T cell responses to AZD1222 COVID-19 vaccine. Only in-frame clones appear in the TCRdb table, and some are missing; sequencing was by immunoSEQ multiplex PCR. There are more than 250,000 clones in the sample; over 90% occur only once, and roughly 0.6% lies in the top ten. Specimen: peripheral blood, collected on day 0 of AZD1222 vaccination. The receptors were sampled from an adult in good health.

A note on this clone: Within the sample, other DNA sequences also encode this same CDR3. This rearrangement joins TRBV18 to TRBJ1-3; D is uncertain. The germline V and J ends were trimmed by 3 bases and 2 bases, with 11 bases remaining between them. CDR1 is KGHSH, CDR2 LQKENI, per germline. This CDR3 comprises 15 residues. CDR3 bases: TGTGCCAGCTCACCCCGAGAGGGTCCTGGAAACACCATATATTTT. Its translation is CASSPREGPGNTIYF.

The V call is TRBV19, the J call TRBJ1-5; D is unresolved. Germline V gene lookup returns CDR1 LNHDA and CDR2 SQIVND (reference sequence). The CDR3 is 12 residues long. Trimming left V 5 bases short and J 16 bases short, with 18 bases between. CDR3 protein: CASSFRQSRKHF. The CDR3 DNA reads as TGTGCCAGTAGTTTCAGGCAGTCCCGAAAACATTTT.

The chain links TRBV19 to TRBJ2-2; 8 bases map to TRBD1. The CDR3 spans 14 residues. The germline V gene encodes CDR1 LNHDA and CDR2 SQIVND (reference sequence). The ends lost 6 bases at V and 2 bases at J; junction bases unmatched: 2. The CDR3 region has the DNA TGTGCCAGTAGCGACAGGGGTAACACCGGGGAGCTGTTTTTT. It yields the protein CASSDRGNTGELFF.

The chain joins TRBV6-2 or TRBV6-3 to TRBJ2-7; 10 nucleotides match TRBD2. The CDR3 is made up of 14 amino acids. After removal of 5 bases from V and 5 bases from J, the junction contained 6 bases not matched to a gene. Germline V lookup: CDR1 MNHEY, CDR2 SVGEGT. The CDR3 is CASSLASGSHEQYF. Here the CDR3 DNA reads TGTGCCAGCAGTCTGGCTAGCGGGAGCCACGAGCAGTACTTC.

V usage is TRBV5-4 and J usage is TRBJ2-1, with 9 positions matching TRBD2. The V segment lost 4 bases and the J segment 8 bases; nucleotides outside the gene matches: 13. The CDR3 consists of 16 residues. Germline values: CDR1 SGHNT, CDR2 YYREEE (reference sequence). Here the CDR3 reads CASSLPPAGGLDEQFF. Written as DNA, the CDR3 is TGTGCCAGCAGCCTCCCTCCCGCGGGAGGGTTGGATGAGCAGTTCTTC.

This sequence joins TRBV28 and TRBJ1-4, with a weak D call TRBD1 (6 bases). V lost 7 bases, J lost 5 bases, and 23 bases lay in between. The V gene's germline CDR1 is MDHEN and CDR2 SYDVKM. The CDR3 covers 17 residues. The DNA of the CDR3 is TGTGCCAGCATCGGTAGAGCCCTCGGACAGAACAATGAAAAACTGTTTTTT. Encoded protein: CASIGRALGQNNEKLFF.

The gene calls are TRBV28 and TRBJ2-7; perhaps TRBD2 as D (5 bases). The CDR3 runs to 13 residues. The germline CDR1 and CDR2 sequences are MDHEN and SYDVKM. V lost 2 bases and J 5 bases, leaving 10 bases between the germline ends. CDR3 nucleotides: TGTGCCAGCAGTTTAGTCGGGGTCCACGAGCAGTACTTC. Protein: CASSLVGVHEQYF.

The CDR3 region is CASRAGWGYTF. The CDR3 DNA is TGTGCCAGCAGGGCCGGCTGGGGCTACACCTTC. The chain combines TRBV2 with TRBJ1-2; D gene uncertain. The CDR3 runs 11 residues. The germline gives CDR1 SNHLY, CDR2 FYNNEI. V lost 6 bases to trimming and J lost 8 bases, with 10 bases between them. Together with reference TRBV2 and TRBJ1-2, the CDR3 gives the full variable domain: EPEVTQTPSHQVTQMGQEVILRCVPISNHLYFYWYRQILGQKVEFLVSFYNNEISEKSEIFDDQFSVERPDGSNFTLKIRSTKLEDSAMYFCASRAGWGYTFGSGTRLTVV.

Remarks on this clone: Within the sample, other DNA sequences also encode this same CDR3. This chain uses TRBV5-1 with TRBJ2-3; D is ambiguous. The CDR3 consists of 14 residues. The germline CDR1 and CDR2 sequences are SGHRS and YFSETQ. The ends were cut back, 0 bases at V and 0 bases at J, with 5 bases in the middle. CDR3 region: CASSLGGSTDTQYF. Written as DNA, the CDR3 is TGCGCCAGCAGCTTGGGGGGTAGCACAGATACGCAGTATTTT.

Comments on this clone: The same CDR3 arises from other DNA sequences in this sample as well. The rearrangement uses TRBV24-1 and TRBJ1-2, with no clear D. Germline CDR1 reads KGHDR; CDR2 reads SFDVKD. V lost 4 bases and J 8 bases, leaving 7 bases between the germline ends. This CDR3 region has 11 residues. DNA of the CDR3: TGTGCCACCAGTGACCTGGGGGGCTACACCTTC. Amino acids: CATSDLGGYTF.

The table lists this clone with a count of one. The same CDR3 also results from other DNA sequences found in this sample. The chain combines TRBV27 with TRBJ2-7, with unresolved D. Germline CDR1 is MNHEY and CDR2 is SMNVEV (reference sequence). Trimming pared 4 bases from V and 4 bases from J, leaving 5 bases between. The CDR3 covers 11 residues. The CDR3: CASSSRYEQYF. In nucleotides, the CDR3 is TGTGCCAGCAGTTCCCGATACGAGCAGTACTTC.

This clone was seen a handful of times. The V and J genes are TRBV28 and TRBJ1-4; weak D call: TRBD1 (5 bases). This CDR3 has 15 amino acids. Trimming took 5 bases from V and 4 from J, leaving 14 bases between them. CDR1 and CDR2 (germline): MDHEN, SYDVKM. CDR3 amino acids: CASSAGDRNNEKLFF. The CDR3 region has the DNA TGTGCCAGCAGTGCTGGAGACAGAAATAATGAAAAACTGTTTTTT.

The gene calls are TRBV19 and TRBJ1-2, with 7 bases matching TRBD1. This CDR3 is 13 amino acids long. CDR1 LNHDA and CDR2 SQIVND come from the germline V gene (reference sequence). The trim removed 4 bases at V and 4 bases at J, leaving 3 bases unmatched. CDR3 in DNA: TGTGCCAGTAGTACACCAGGGGGCTATGGCTACACCTTC. This encodes CASSTPGGYGYTF.

The chain uses TRBV5-6 and TRBJ2-1; 9 nucleotides align to TRBD2. CDR3 length equals 14 residues. CDR1 and CDR2 from the germline V gene are SGHDT and YYEEEE. Germline trimming cut 3 bases from V and 6 bases from J; bases unmatched to any gene: 4. The DNA of the CDR3 is TGTGCCAGCAGCTGGGGACTAGCTACCAATGAGCAGTTCTTC. Translation gives CASSWGLATNEQFF.